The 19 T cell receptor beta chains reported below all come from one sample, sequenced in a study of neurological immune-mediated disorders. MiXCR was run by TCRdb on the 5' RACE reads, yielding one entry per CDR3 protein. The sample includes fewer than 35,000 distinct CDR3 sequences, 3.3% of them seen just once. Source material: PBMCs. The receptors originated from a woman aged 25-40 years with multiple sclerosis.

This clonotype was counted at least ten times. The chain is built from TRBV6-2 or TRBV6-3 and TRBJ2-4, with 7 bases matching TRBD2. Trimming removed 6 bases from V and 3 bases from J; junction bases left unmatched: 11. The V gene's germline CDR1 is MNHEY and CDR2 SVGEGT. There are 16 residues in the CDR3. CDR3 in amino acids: CASSPGTTSIKNIQYF. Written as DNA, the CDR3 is TGTGCCAGCAGCCCCGGGACTACCTCCATCAAAAACATTCAGTACTTC.

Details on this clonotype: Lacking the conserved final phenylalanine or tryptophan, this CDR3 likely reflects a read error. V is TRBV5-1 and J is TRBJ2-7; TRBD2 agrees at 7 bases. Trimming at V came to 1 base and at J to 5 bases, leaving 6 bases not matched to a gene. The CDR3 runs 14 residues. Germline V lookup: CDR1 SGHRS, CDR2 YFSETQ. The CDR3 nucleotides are TGCGCCAGCAGCTTGCAGGCGGGAGAGAACGAGCAGTACAAC. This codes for CASSLQAGENEQYN.

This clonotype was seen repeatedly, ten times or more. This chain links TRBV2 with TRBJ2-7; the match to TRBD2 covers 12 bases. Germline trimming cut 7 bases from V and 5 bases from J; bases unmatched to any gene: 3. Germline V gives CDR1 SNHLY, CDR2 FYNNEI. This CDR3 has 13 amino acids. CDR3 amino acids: CASTWTSGNEQYF. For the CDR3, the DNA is TGTGCCAGCACCTGGACTAGCGGGAACGAGCAGTACTTC.

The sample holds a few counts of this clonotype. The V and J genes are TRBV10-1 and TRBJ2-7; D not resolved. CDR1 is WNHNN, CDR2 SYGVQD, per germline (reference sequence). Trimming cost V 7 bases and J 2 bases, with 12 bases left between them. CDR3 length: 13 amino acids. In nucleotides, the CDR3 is TGCGCCAGCAAAGGGCCGAACCCCTACGAGCAGTACTTC. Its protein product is CASKGPNPYEQYF.

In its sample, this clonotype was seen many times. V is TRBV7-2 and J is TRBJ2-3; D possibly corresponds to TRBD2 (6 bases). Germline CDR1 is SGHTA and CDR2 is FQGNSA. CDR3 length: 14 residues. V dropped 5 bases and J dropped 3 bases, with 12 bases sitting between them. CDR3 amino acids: CASSDSRGTDTQYF. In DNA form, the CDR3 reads TGTGCCAGCAGCGACTCTCGGGGGACAGATACGCAGTATTTT.

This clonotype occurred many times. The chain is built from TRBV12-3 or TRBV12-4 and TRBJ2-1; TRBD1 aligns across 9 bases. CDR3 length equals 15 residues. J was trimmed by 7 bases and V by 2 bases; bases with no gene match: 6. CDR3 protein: CASSLRVTGGNEQFF. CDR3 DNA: TGTGCCAGCAGTTTAAGGGTGACAGGGGGGAATGAGCAGTTCTTC.

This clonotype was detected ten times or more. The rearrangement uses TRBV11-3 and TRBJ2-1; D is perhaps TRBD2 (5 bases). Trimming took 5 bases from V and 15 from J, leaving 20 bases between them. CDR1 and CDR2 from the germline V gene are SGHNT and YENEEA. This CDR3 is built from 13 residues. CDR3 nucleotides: TGTGCCAGCAGCGACTTACGTCAGGAGGATGGGTTCTTC. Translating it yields CASSDLRQEDGFF.

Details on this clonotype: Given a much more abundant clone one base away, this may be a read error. This CDR3 is CSAKMNEKLFF. In DNA form, the CDR3 reads TGCAGTGCTAAAATGAATGAAAAACTGTTTTTT. The chain combines TRBV20-1 with TRBJ1-4; D gene ambiguous. The CDR3 loop spans 11 amino acids. Deletions cut 4 bases from V and 5 bases from J, with 5 bases between. CDR1 and CDR2 (germline): DFQATT, SNEGSKA (reference sequence).

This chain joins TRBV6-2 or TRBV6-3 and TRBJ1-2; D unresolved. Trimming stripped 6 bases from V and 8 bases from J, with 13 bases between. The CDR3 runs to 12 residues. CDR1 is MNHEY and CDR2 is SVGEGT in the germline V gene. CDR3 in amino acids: CASSRKLFGYTF. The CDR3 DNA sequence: TGTGCCAGCAGCAGAAAGCTTTTCGGCTACACCTTC.

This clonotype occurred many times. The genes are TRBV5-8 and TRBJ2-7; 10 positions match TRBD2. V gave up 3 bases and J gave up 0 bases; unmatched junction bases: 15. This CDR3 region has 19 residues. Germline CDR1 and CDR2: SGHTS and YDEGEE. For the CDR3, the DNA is TGTGCCAGCAGCTCGCCCCCGACTAGCGGGTGGCCAACCTCCTACGAGCAGTACTTC. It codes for CASSSPPTSGWPTSYEQYF.

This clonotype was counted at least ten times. CDR3: CAIMSSASSGNTIYF. For the CDR3, the DNA is TGTGCCATCATGAGCTCAGCGAGCTCTGGAAACACCATATATTTT. The V call is TRBV10-3, the J call TRBJ1-3; no clear D gene. The ends were cut back, 7 bases at V and 0 bases at J, with 13 bases in the middle. The CDR3 sequence is 15 residues long. The germline V gene encodes CDR1 ENHRY and CDR2 SYGVKD.

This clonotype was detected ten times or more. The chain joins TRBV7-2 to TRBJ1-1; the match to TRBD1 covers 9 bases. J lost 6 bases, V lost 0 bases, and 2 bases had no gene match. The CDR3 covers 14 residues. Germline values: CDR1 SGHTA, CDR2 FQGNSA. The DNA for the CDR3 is TGTGCCAGCAGCTTAGCGAGACAGGGGGCTGAAGCTTTCTTT. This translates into CASSLARQGAEAFF.

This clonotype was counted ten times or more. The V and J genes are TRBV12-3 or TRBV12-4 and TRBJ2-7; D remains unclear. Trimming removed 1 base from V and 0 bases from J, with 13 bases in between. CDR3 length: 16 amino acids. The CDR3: CASSLGFGPSSYEQYF. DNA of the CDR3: TGTGCCAGCAGTTTAGGCTTCGGGCCGAGCTCCTACGAGCAGTACTTC.

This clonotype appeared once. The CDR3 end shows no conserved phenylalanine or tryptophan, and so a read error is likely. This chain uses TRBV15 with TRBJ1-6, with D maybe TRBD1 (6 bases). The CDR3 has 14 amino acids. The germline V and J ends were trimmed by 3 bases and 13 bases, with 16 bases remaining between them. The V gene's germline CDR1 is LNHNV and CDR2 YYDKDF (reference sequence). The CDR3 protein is CATSSGGRGGPLHN. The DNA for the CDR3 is TGTGCCACCAGCAGCGGGGGAAGAGGGGGTCCCCTCCACAAT.

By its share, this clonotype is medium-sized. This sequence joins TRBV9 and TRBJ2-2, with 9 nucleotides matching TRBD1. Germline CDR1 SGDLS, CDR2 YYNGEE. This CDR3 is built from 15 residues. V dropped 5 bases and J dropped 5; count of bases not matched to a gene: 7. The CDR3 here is CASRTGGAGTGELFF. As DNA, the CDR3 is TGTGCCAGCAGAACAGGGGGCGCTGGGACCGGGGAGCTGTTTTTT. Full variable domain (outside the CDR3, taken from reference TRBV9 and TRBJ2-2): DSGVTQTPKHLITATGQRVTLRCSPRSGDLSVYWYQQSLDQGLQFLIQYYNGEERAKGNILERFSAQQFPDLHSELNLSSLELGDSALYFCASRTGGAGTGELFFGEGSRLTVL.

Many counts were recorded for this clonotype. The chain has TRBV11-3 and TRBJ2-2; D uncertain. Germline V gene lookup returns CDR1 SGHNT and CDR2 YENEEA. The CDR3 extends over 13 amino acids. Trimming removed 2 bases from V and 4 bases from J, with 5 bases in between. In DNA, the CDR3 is TGTGCCAGCAGCTTACCGGGCACCGGGGAGCTGTTTTTT. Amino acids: CASSLPGTGELFF.

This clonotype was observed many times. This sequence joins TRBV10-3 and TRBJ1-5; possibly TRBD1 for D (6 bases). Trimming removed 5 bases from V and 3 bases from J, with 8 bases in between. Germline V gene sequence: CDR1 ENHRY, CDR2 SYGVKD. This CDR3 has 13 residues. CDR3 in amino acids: CAISRGNNQPQHF. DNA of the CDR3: TGTGCCATCAGTAGGGGGAACAATCAGCCCCAGCATTTT.

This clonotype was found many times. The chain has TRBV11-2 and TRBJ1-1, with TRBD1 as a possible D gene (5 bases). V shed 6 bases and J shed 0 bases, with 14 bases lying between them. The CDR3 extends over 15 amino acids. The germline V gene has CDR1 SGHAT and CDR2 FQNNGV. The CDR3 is CASRGIRGLNTEAFF. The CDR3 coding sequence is TGTGCCAGCAGGGGGATAAGGGGCTTGAACACTGAAGCTTTCTTT. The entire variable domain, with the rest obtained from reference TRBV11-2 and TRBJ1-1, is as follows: EAGVAQSPRYKIIEKRQSVAFWCNPISGHATLYWYQQILGQGPKLLIQFQNNGVVDDSQLPKDRFSAERLKGVDSTLKIQPAKLEDSAVYLCASRGIRGLNTEAFFGQGTRLTVV.

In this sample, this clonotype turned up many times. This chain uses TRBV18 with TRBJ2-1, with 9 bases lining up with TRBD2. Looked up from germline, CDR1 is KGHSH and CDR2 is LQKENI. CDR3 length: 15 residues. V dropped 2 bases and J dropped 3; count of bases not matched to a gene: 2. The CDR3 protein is CASSPGTSSYNEQFF. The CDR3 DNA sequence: TGTGCCAGCTCACCAGGGACTAGCAGCTACAATGAGCAGTTCTTC. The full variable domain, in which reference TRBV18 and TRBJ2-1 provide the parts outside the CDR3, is NAGVMQNPRHLVRRRGQEARLRCSPMKGHSHVYWYRQLPEEGLKFMVYLQKENIIDESGMPKERFSAEFPKEGPSILRIQQVVRGDSAAYFCASSPGTSSYNEQFFGPGTRLTVL.